This T cell receptor (beta chain) came from a study of T cells in Graves' hyperthyroidism and ophthalmopathy. General study points: Blood also contained most expanded thyroid clonotypes above 0.001.

The CDR3 runs to 17 residues. Germline-derived CDR1 and CDR2 are SGHRS and YFSETQ. The V end lost 0 bases, the J end lost 1 base, and 11 bases lay between the germline ends. The investigators amplified TCR beta CDR3 regions from RNA transcripts. In the first-round RT-PCR of the TCR CDR3, the HTBI primer set was used. Via MiXCR, TCRdb re-called the multiplex PCR reads, giving one row per CDR3 protein. The sample includes some 600,000 distinct CDR3 sequences, about 15% of them seen just once. As concerns this clonotype: The antigen remains undetermined.

The study excluded patients with uncontrolled infection, other autoimmune disease, pregnancy or lactation. Based on clinical symptoms, serum thyroxine and TRAb, thyroid ultrasound and orbital computed tomography, diagnoses were reached. Approximately 10 ml of fresh peripheral blood supplied the PBMCs. V usage is TRBV5-1 and J usage is TRBJ2-6; possible D gene TRBD1, 6 bases. This clonotype was sampled from a woman younger than 45 with Graves' hyperthyroidism that later progressed to Graves' ophthalmopathy. The sequencing sample was made of blood. DNA for the CDR3: TGCGCCAGCAGCTTGGGGACAGTCCTTTCTGGGGCCAACGTCCTGACTTTC. Its translation: CASSLGTVLSGANVLTF.